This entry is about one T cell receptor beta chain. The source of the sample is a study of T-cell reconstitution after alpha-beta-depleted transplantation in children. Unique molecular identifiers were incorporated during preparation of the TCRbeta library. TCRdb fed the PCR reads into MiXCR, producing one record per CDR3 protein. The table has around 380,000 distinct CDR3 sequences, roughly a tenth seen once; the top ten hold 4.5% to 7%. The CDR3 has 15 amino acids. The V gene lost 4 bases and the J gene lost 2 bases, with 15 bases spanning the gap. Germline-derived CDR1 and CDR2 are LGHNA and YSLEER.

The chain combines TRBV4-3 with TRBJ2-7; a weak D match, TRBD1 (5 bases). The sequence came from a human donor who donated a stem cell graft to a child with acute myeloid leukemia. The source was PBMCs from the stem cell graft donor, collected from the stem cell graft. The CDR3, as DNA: TGCGCCAGCAGCCCCCGCGGAGACAGCACCTACGAGCAGTACTTC. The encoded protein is CASSPRGDSTYEQYF.